These 12 T cell receptor beta chains were all obtained from the same sample, sequenced in a study of T cells in Graves' hyperthyroidism and ophthalmopathy. The TCR beta CDR3 regions underwent amplification using RNA transcripts as the source. The HTBI primer set was used in a first-round RT-PCR of the TCR CDR3. TCRdb re-called the multiplex PCR reads with MiXCR, one entry per CDR3 protein. This table has under 130,000 distinct CDR3 sequences, 47% appearing once. The sample comprised blood. These TCRs come from a man in his forties with Graves' hyperthyroidism.

The rearrangement uses TRBV3-1 and TRBJ2-7; 10 bases fit TRBD2. Trimming took 2 bases from V and 12 from J; bases not matched to a gene: 4. Germline V gene lookup returns CDR1 LGHDT and CDR2 YNNKEL (reference sequence). This CDR3 is built from 12 residues. The CDR3 nucleotides read TGTGCCAGCAGCCAATCGCTAGCGGGGGTGTACTTC. Protein: CASSQSLAGVYF.

This clonotype was observed many times. This rearrangement joins TRBV7-2 to TRBJ2-7; the D gene could be TRBD1 or TRBD2 (5 bases each). CDR3 size: 12 residues. V was clipped by 5 bases and J by 5 bases, with 10 bases between them. The germline V gene encodes CDR1 SGHTA and CDR2 FQGNSA. The CDR3 coding sequence is TGTGCCAGCAGCCTCCGGGGCAACGAGCAGTACTTC. This gives the protein CASSLRGNEQYF.

In DNA form, the CDR3 reads TGTGCCACCAGTGATCTTTCCACAGGACTAGCGGGGGGACGAGATACGCAGTATTTT. The encoded protein is CATSDLSTGLAGGRDTQYF. The chain employs TRBV24-1 and TRBJ2-3; TRBD2 agrees at 14 bases. With V trimmed by 3 bases and J by 5 bases, 12 bases remained unmatched. Germline values: CDR1 KGHDR, CDR2 SFDVKD. The CDR3 spans 19 residues.

In this sample, this clonotype turned up many times. The chain recombines TRBV5-1 with TRBJ2-7; unclear D gene. Germline V gene data show CDR1 as SGHRS and CDR2 as YFSETQ. This CDR3 spans 14 amino acids. V dropped 3 bases and J dropped 1 base, with 11 bases sitting between them. The CDR3 region is CASSWSDTSYEQYF. The CDR3, as DNA: TGCGCCAGCAGCTGGAGTGACACATCCTACGAGCAGTACTTC.

The rearrangement uses TRBV7-9 and TRBJ2-7; tentative D call: TRBD2 (5 bases). The germline gives CDR1 SEHNR, CDR2 FQNEAQ (reference sequence). The CDR3 has 16 residues. Trimming left V 5 bases short and J 2 bases short, with 19 bases between. Written as DNA, the CDR3 is TGTGCCAGCAGCCATCAAGCGGATGGGCCAGCCTACGAGCAGTACTTC. This encodes CASSHQADGPAYEQYF.

There are many counts of this clonotype. The chain couples TRBV3-1 to TRBJ2-7, with 8 positions matching TRBD1. V was clipped by 4 bases and J by 1 base; unmatched bases: 3. Germline V lookup: CDR1 LGHDT, CDR2 YNNKEL (reference sequence). The CDR3 sequence is 14 residues long. CDR3: CASSLWDRSYEQYF. CDR3 DNA sequence: TGTGCCAGCAGCCTCTGGGACAGGTCCTACGAGCAGTACTTC.

About this clonotype: This may be a read error: a much more frequent sequence differs by one nucleotide. V usage is TRBV11-2 and J usage is TRBJ2-1; 7 nucleotides line up with TRBD2. V gave up 2 bases and J gave up 10 bases; unmatched junction bases: 8. Germline-derived CDR1 and CDR2 are SGHAT and FQNNGV. CDR3 size: 14 residues. The CDR3 sequence: CASSLFLGEGEQFF. CDR3 nucleotide sequence: TGTGCCAGCAGCTTATTCTTGGGGGAGGGGGAGCAGTTCTTC.

The chain uses TRBV7-9 and TRBJ2-3; D uncertain. The germline gives CDR1 SEHNR, CDR2 FQNEAQ (reference sequence). The CDR3 has 15 amino acids. V lost 3 bases to trimming and J lost 3 bases, with 13 bases between them. CDR3: CASSFKTGRTDTQYF. CDR3 nucleotides: TGTGCCAGCAGCTTTAAGACGGGTCGTACAGATACGCAGTATTTT.

This clonotype was observed at least ten times. V is TRBV20-1 and J is TRBJ1-1, with D possibly being TRBD1 (5 bases). The ends were cut back, 6 bases at V and 6 bases at J, with 23 bases in the middle. This CDR3 has 15 residues. Looked up from germline, CDR1 is DFQATT and CDR2 is SNEGSKA (reference sequence). CDR3 sequence: CSAPSPDTLTAEAFF. CDR3 in DNA: TGCAGTGCCCCGTCGCCGGACACCTTAACCGCTGAAGCTTTCTTT.

This clonotype was counted at least ten times. The rearrangement joins TRBV6-5 to TRBJ1-1, with 7 bases that match TRBD1. The trim removed 4 bases at V and 9 bases at J, leaving 2 bases unmatched. In germline, CDR1 is MNHEY, CDR2 SVGAGI. This CDR3 has 11 residues. As DNA, the CDR3 is TGTGCCAGCAGTTTAGGGGGCAAAGCTTTCTTT. Amino acid sequence: CASSLGGKAFF.

The chain carries TRBV7-8 and TRBJ1-4; D call uncertain. The CDR3 length is 15 residues. Germline V lookup: CDR1 SGHVS, CDR2 FQNEAQ. V lost 2 bases to trimming and J lost 8 bases, with 15 bases between them. This CDR3 reads CASSLNLGLNEKLFF. In nucleotides, the CDR3 is TGTGCCAGCAGCTTAAACCTGGGCCTGAACGAAAAACTGTTTTTT.

Comment on this clonotype: The junction shows a germline mismatch at one end, possibly a read error. The chain couples TRBV7-9 to TRBJ2-7; tentative D call: TRBD1 (5 bases). The germline CDR1 and CDR2 sequences are SEHNR and FQNEAQ (reference sequence). The CDR3 runs to 14 residues. The CDR3 region is CASSFLTESYEQYF. In DNA, the CDR3 is TGTGCCAGCAGCTTTCTGACAGAGTCCTATGAGCAGTACTTC.